The clone carrying this T cell receptor beta chain came up many times. Its specificity is not known. The data originate from a study of T cells in Graves' hyperthyroidism and ophthalmopathy. These patients, aged 18 to 65, had recently diagnosed hyperthyroidism lasting under 2 months. Exclusion of a patient resulted from uncontrolled infection, other autoimmune disease, pregnancy or lactation. The diagnoses drew upon clinical symptoms, serum thyroxine and TRAb, thyroid ultrasound and orbital computed tomography. The investigators amplified TCR beta CDR3 regions from RNA transcripts. A first-round RT-PCR of the TCR CDR3 used the HTBI primer set. From the multiplex PCR reads, TCRdb called clonotypes with MiXCR, one entry per CDR3 protein. The table includes more than 350,000 distinct CDR3 sequences, 15% detected once. Study findings and constraints: With a median lead of roughly 6.8 months before onset, the model predicted ophthalmopathy.

There are 14 residues in the CDR3. Deletions cut 3 bases from V and 4 bases from J, with 11 bases between. This clonotype was obtained from a woman between 25 and 40 years old with Graves' hyperthyroidism. The chain recombines TRBV12-3 or TRBV12-4 with TRBJ2-3; D assignment may be TRBD1 or TRBD2 (5 bases each). Sequencing was performed on blood. DNA of the CDR3: TGTGCCAGCAGTTTTTTTAGGGGACCAGATACGCAGTATTTT. Residues: CASSFFRGPDTQYF.